This T cell receptor (beta chain) was identified during a study of cytomegalovirus exposure and HLA in healthy donors. A remark on this clone: What it recognizes is unknown.

The PCR employed 60 Vbeta primers together with 13 Jbeta primers. Only in-frame clones appear in the TCRdb table, and some are missing; sequencing was by immunoSEQ multiplex PCR. This sample has 100,000 to 150,000 clones, with roughly four fifths found just once. The germline CDR1 and CDR2 sequences are SNHLY and FYNNEI. V lost 10 bases, J lost 4 bases, and 8 bases stayed unmatched. The CDR3 runs to 13 residues. Findings of the study overall: Reports described diagnosis of cytomegalovirus status by the classifier as highly specific and sensitive. Earlier analysis found most TCR beta V segments productive about 90% or about 30% of the time. In a later analysis, an Asian-associated ancestry cluster reportedly showed fewer N-insertions than the roughly 700-donor mean.

The source of this sequence is a woman aged 55-69 years in good health and CMV-seronegative. What was sequenced was PBMCs. The J gene is TRBJ2-7, the V gene TRBV2; 9 bases agree with TRBD2. The CDR3 sequence is CAIAGLAEYEQYF. The DNA of the CDR3 is TGTGCCATCGCGGGACTAGCAGAATACGAGCAGTACTTC.